This TCR beta chain stems from a study of PD-1 blockade in classical Hodgkin lymphoma. Documented time point: cycle 4 day 1 (C4D1), after 6 weeks of nivolumab. Every patient was affected by relapse after autologous stem cell transplantation, while exposure to brentuximab vedotin was not uniform. The study purified CD4+ T cells from thawed PBMCs using magnetic negative selection. The length of the CDR3 is 16 residues. The germline gives CDR1 SGHVS, CDR2 FQNEAQ. The V and J ends lost 3 bases and 2 bases respectively, with 17 bases between them. The assay was immunoSEQ multiplex PCR, and TCRdb's table has in-frame clones only and misses some. The sample comprises fewer than 35,000 clones, roughly 90% of which are singletons, and 0.25% to 0.35% rests with the top ten.

The rearrangement links TRBV7-8 to TRBJ2-7, with D perhaps matching TRBD1 or TRBD2 (6 bases each). This receptor was taken from a human donor with classical Hodgkin lymphoma. Material: CD4+ T cells from blood, obtained before the fourth cycle of nivolumab. For the CDR3, the DNA is TGTGCCAGCAGCTTTAGTAAGGACAGACTAGCCTACGAGCAGTACTTC. Translating it yields CASSFSKDRLAYEQYF.